One and the same sample provided the 14 T cell receptor beta chains below, sequenced in a study of cytomegalovirus exposure and HLA in healthy donors (dated by TCRdb to about 2017). The library was produced with the immunoSEQ multiplex PCR assay. For the multiplex PCR, a mixture combining 60 forward primers for TCR Vbeta segments and 13 reverse primers for TCR Jbeta segments was used. Not all clones reach the TCRdb copy of this immuneACCESS table, which keeps in-frame sequences only. Checked studies attribute under half of the gap to unresolved V genes and leave the rest unexplained. In this sample the table shows a few hundred thousand clones, 77% of which occur a single time. Jointly, the top ten make up 2.5% to 3.5% of the sample. Material for sequencing was PBMCs. Receptors were obtained from a woman between 55 and 75 years old in good health and CMV-seropositive.

A few counts support this clone. V is TRBV28 and J is TRBJ2-2; 7 bases line up with TRBD1. The CDR3 runs 19 residues. Germline V lookup: CDR1 MDHEN, CDR2 SYDVKM. V lost 3 bases to trimming and J lost 0 bases; unmatched junction nucleotides: 13. The CDR3 reads CASSFPRPGTDPNTGELFF. Here the CDR3 DNA reads TGTGCCAGCAGTTTTCCCCGCCCCGGGACAGATCCGAACACCGGGGAGCTGTTTTTT.

The chain links TRBV30 to TRBJ1-1, with TRBD1 as a possible D gene (5 bases). V was clipped by 2 bases and J by 0 bases, with 7 bases between them. The CDR3 totals 13 residues. CDR1 is GTSNPN, CDR2 SVGIG, per germline (reference sequence). CDR3 DNA: TGTGCCTGGAGTCCCAGGGTGAACACTGAAGCTTTCTTT. This gives the protein CAWSPRVNTEAFF.

The genes are TRBV2 and TRBJ2-3; unclear D gene. The CDR3 is 18 residues long. CDR1 and CDR2 (germline): SNHLY, FYNNEI. The V end was cut by 4 bases, the J end by 0 bases, with 20 bases between. CDR3 DNA sequence: TGTGCCAGCAGTGGATTGGCGAGACTTCTATCTAGCACAGATACGCAGTATTTT. It specifies CASSGLARLLSSTDTQYF.

The CDR3 DNA follows: TGTGCCAGCAGTGGTCGGCTAGCGGGAGACGAGCAGTACTTC. Translated, it gives CASSGRLAGDEQYF. The chain combines TRBV6-1 with TRBJ2-7; TRBD2 matches at 10 bases. This CDR3 contains 14 residues. Germline assignment: CDR1 MNHNS and CDR2 SASEGT. J lost 5 bases, V lost 4 bases, and 5 bases had no gene match.

This chain links TRBV18 with TRBJ2-3; perhaps TRBD2 as D (5 bases). This CDR3 region has 14 residues. Germline assignment: CDR1 KGHSH and CDR2 LQKENI. V was cut by 0 bases and J by 6 bases, with 10 bases left in between. The CDR3 sequence: CASSPPVGGDTQYF. DNA of the CDR3: TGTGCCAGCTCACCACCGGTAGGCGGGGATACGCAGTATTTT. Using reference TRBV18 and TRBJ2-3 for the parts outside the CDR3, the full variable domain is NAGVMQNPRHLVRRRGQEARLRCSPMKGHSHVYWYRQLPEEGLKFMVYLQKENIIDESGMPKERFSAEFPKEGPSILRIQQVVRGDSAAYFCASSPPVGGDTQYFGPGTRLTVL.

The chain recombines TRBV5-4 with TRBJ2-7; the match to TRBD2 covers 7 bases. Germline V gene sequence: CDR1 SGHNT, CDR2 YYREEE (reference sequence). The CDR3 has 12 residues. The ends lost 4 bases at V and 8 bases at J; junction bases unmatched: 6. In DNA form, the CDR3 reads TGTGCCAGCAGCCCCCAGCGGGGTAAGCAGTACTTC. This encodes CASSPQRGKQYF.

V usage is TRBV18 and J usage is TRBJ2-7, with 11 bases identical to TRBD1. The CDR3 is 16 amino acids. J gave up 3 bases and V 8 bases, and 12 bases lay outside the gene matches. The germline V gene has CDR1 KGHSH and CDR2 LQKENI. CDR3 nucleotide sequence: TGTGCCAGCGTTACTTCCGGGACAGGGGGAAACTACGAGCAGTACTTC. This sequence encodes CASVTSGTGGNYEQYF. Complete variable domain (other parts from reference TRBV18 and TRBJ2-7): NAGVMQNPRHLVRRRGQEARLRCSPMKGHSHVYWYRQLPEEGLKFMVYLQKENIIDESGMPKERFSAEFPKEGPSILRIQQVVRGDSAAYFCASVTSGTGGNYEQYFGPGTRLTVT.

The chain recombines TRBV7-2 with TRBJ2-5, with 12 bases lining up with TRBD2. The junction had 3 bases not matched to a gene; V was cut back by 2 bases and J by 5 bases. Germline V gene data show CDR1 as SGHTA and CDR2 as FQGNSA. The CDR3 has 15 residues. The CDR3 DNA is TGTGCCAGCAGCTTAACTAGCGGGGGGTGGGAGACCCAGTACTTC. Translation gives CASSLTSGGWETQYF.

J is TRBJ2-1 and V is TRBV6-4; 9 bases match TRBD1. The CDR3 loop spans 14 amino acids. Germline V gives CDR1 MRHNA, CDR2 SNTAGT. V trimming: 6 bases; J trimming: 3 bases; junction bases outside the gene matches: 3. CDR3: CASRGDRDYNEQFF. In DNA, the CDR3 is TGTGCCAGCAGGGGGGACAGGGACTACAATGAGCAGTTCTTC.

The chain uses TRBV28 and TRBJ2-7; D not certain. The V and J ends lost 5 bases and 2 bases respectively, with 4 bases between them. CDR3 length: 11 amino acids. The germline V gene encodes CDR1 MDHEN and CDR2 SYDVKM. CDR3 nucleotides: TGTGCCAGCAGTCTAACCTACGAGCAGTACTTC. Protein sequence: CASSLTYEQYF.

This chain joins TRBV6-5 and TRBJ1-6; D may be TRBD1 (6 bases). The CDR3 contains 13 residues. Trimming left V 4 bases short and J 8 bases short, with 9 bases between. Germline V CDR1 and CDR2: MNHEY, SVGAGI. CDR3 loop: CASSSGQDSPLHF. CDR3 coding DNA: TGTGCCAGCAGTTCGGGACAAGATTCACCCCTCCACTTT.

V usage is TRBV7-3 and J usage is TRBJ1-1; D unclear. CDR3 length: 15 amino acids. Trimming removed 4 bases from V and 1 base from J, with 13 bases in between. CDR1 and CDR2 from the germline V gene are SGHTA and FQGTGA. The CDR3: CASSSGRGSNTEAFF. The CDR3 bases are TGTGCCAGCAGCTCGGGCCGCGGGTCGAACACTGAAGCTTTCTTT.

The rearrangement uses TRBV27 and TRBJ1-2; 9 nucleotides match TRBD1. The CDR3 has 16 residues. Germline CDR1 and CDR2: MNHEY and SMNVEV (reference sequence). The V segment lost 5 bases and the J segment 3 bases; nucleotides outside the gene matches: 10. The DNA for the CDR3 is TGTGCCAGCAGTCGGCAACCGGGACAGGGTCACTATGGCTACACCTTC. It yields the protein CASSRQPGQGHYGYTF.

The chain recombines TRBV29-1 with TRBJ2-7; D is unclear. The V end was cut by 4 bases, the J end by 6 bases, with 19 bases between. In germline, CDR1 is SQVTM, CDR2 ANQGSEA. The CDR3 sequence is 14 residues long. The CDR3 nucleotides are TGCAGCGTTGCTGGTGACGGAGCTTTTCCCGAGCAGTACTTC. Translating gives CSVAGDGAFPEQYF.